This T cell receptor beta chain was sequenced for a study of T cell repertoires in cytomegalovirus infection. TCRdb itself ran the reads through MiXCR, one entry per CDR3 protein. Of some 100,000 distinct CDR3 sequences listed, about 25% are singletons. The J segment lost 4 bases and the V segment lost 0 bases, leaving 4 bases of the junction unmatched. The CDR3 contains 15 residues. From germline, CDR1 is SGHDT and CDR2 YYEEEE. Input material: CD8+ T cells from PBMCs. The V gene is TRBV5-6, the J gene TRBJ1-1; the match to TRBD1 covers 9 bases. The sequence was collected from a human donor in good health (CMV status not recorded). Some clones in this sample may be carry-over from other donors' samples. CDR3 region: CASSLATGGGTEAFF. CDR3 sequence (DNA): TGTGCCAGCAGCTTGGCCACAGGGGGCGGCACTGAAGCTTTCTTT.